This T cell receptor beta chain was recovered during a study of shared clonotypes between healthy human individuals. Naive CD8 cells, CD45RO-negative and positively selected for CCR7, excluded terminally differentiated effector memory CD45RA+ cells. About this clone: Antigen: not known.

The assay used deep level. For each subset, genomic DNA was distributed in equal portions over several immunoSEQ plates. TCRdb keeps only in-frame clones here, not all; method: immunoSEQ multiplex PCR. There are about 650,000 clones in the sample; around 95% occur only once, and 0.11% lies in the top ten. V lost 4 bases to trimming and J lost 6 bases; unmatched junction nucleotides: 2. Germline V gene lookup returns CDR1 MDHEN and CDR2 SYDVKM. The CDR3 contains 13 residues. Study results and caveats: Naive subsets typically showed greater estimated richness than memory subsets.

Specimen: naive CD8+ T cells sorted from blood. The sequence was collected from a woman younger than 45 in good health. V gene TRBV28 combines with J gene TRBJ1-5; 8 bases align to TRBD1. The CDR3 DNA reads TGTGCCAGCAGTTCGACAGGGGTTCAGCCCCAGCATTTT. It specifies CASSSTGVQPQHF.